Listed here are 31 T cell receptor beta chains from one sample, sequenced in a study of spatial heterogeneity in lung cancer. Time point specified: sample taken at primary tumor resection. Whole-study findings and limits: Tumoral mutation counts were tracked by counts of expanded intratumoral alpha and beta TCRs.

One entry per CDR3 protein, called by TCRdb with MiXCR from the 5' RACE reads. The repertoire holds about 8,000 distinct CDR3 sequences, with 9.6% as singletons. No antigens are known for them. This material consisted of lung tumor tissue, taken at surgery. Source of these receptors: a male donor with early-stage non-small cell lung cancer.

By sample share, this clonotype is medium-sized. V is TRBV14 and J is TRBJ1-1, with 9 bases that match TRBD1. Germline assignment: CDR1 SGHDN and CDR2 FVKESK. The V and J ends lost 3 bases and 5 bases, in that order; junction bases with no gene match: 10. This CDR3 region has 16 residues. CDR3 protein: CASSHSGTGIGTEAFF. DNA of the CDR3: TGTGCCAGCAGCCACTCCGGGACAGGGATAGGGACTGAAGCTTTCTTT.

This clonotype is medium-sized (0.01 to 0.1%). One end of the junction does not line up with germline, which may come from a read error. The CDR3 loop is CASSPLVAGLDGSNQPQHF. CDR3 in DNA: TGTGCTAGCAGCCCCTTAGTGGCTGGCTTGGACGGGAGCAATCAGCCCCAGCATTTT. This sequence joins TRBV7-7 and TRBJ1-5; D unclear. Germline V gives CDR1 SSHAT, CDR2 FNYEAQ (reference sequence). The CDR3 extends over 19 amino acids.

This clonotype was detected many times. The chain couples TRBV28 to TRBJ1-1, with D tentatively TRBD1 (6 bases). Germline V gene data show CDR1 as MDHEN and CDR2 as SYDVKM. The CDR3 has 15 residues. V was trimmed by 5 bases and J by 0 bases, leaving 13 bases between them. CDR3 in DNA: TGTGCCAGCAGTCCCCGGGGGCGGGTGAACACTGAAGCTTTCTTT. Protein: CASSPRGRVNTEAFF. Together with reference TRBV28 and TRBJ1-1, the CDR3 gives the full variable domain: DVKVTQSSRYLVKRTGEKVFLECVQDMDHENMFWYRQDPGLGLRLIYFSYDVKMKEKGDIPEGYSVSREKKERFSLILESASTNQTSMYLCASSPRGRVNTEAFFGQGTRLTVV.

In its sample, this clonotype was seen many times. The gene calls are TRBV2 and TRBJ1-1; TRBD1 matches 8 bases. The V and J ends lost 6 bases and 10 bases, in that order; junction bases with no gene match: 4. Germline CDR1 is SNHLY and CDR2 is FYNNEI. There are 11 residues in the CDR3. The CDR3 region has the DNA TGTGCCAGCAGGCCCGACAGGGGAGCTTTCTTT. It is translated as CASRPDRGAFF.

This clonotype is classed as medium-sized (0.01 to 0.1%). This rearrangement joins TRBV9 to TRBJ2-5; maybe TRBD2 (6 bases). CDR1 and CDR2 (germline): SGDLS, YYNGEE. The CDR3 has 15 residues. The germline V and J ends were trimmed by 0 bases and 4 bases, with 13 bases remaining between them. CDR3 residues: CASSVAEGRGETQYF. The CDR3 DNA reads TGTGCCAGCAGCGTAGCTGAGGGGCGGGGAGAGACCCAGTACTTC. Filled out from reference TRBV9 and TRBJ2-5, the complete variable domain reads DSGVTQTPKHLITATGQRVTLRCSPRSGDLSVYWYQQSLDQGLQFLIQYYNGEERAKGNILERFSAQQFPDLHSELNLSSLELGDSALYFCASSVAEGRGETQYFGPGTRLLVL.

By share, this clonotype ranks as medium-sized. The J gene is TRBJ1-3, the V gene TRBV27, with 10 bases lining up with TRBD1. Germline-derived CDR1 and CDR2 are MNHEY and SMNVEV (reference sequence). The CDR3 has 23 amino acids. V shed 5 bases, J shed 0 bases, and the junction held 25 bases outside the gene matches. For the CDR3, the DNA is TGTGCCAGCAGTACATACACGCCGCTACCGGGACAGGGGATCTTTGACTCTGGAAACACCATATATTTT. Translated: CASSTYTPLPGQGIFDSGNTIYF.

This clonotype was seen at least ten times. The chain employs TRBV24-1 and TRBJ2-2; perhaps D is TRBD1 or TRBD2 (5 bases each). V was trimmed by 12 bases and J by 1 base, leaving 14 bases between them. This CDR3 has 14 amino acids. Germline loops: CDR1 KGHDR, CDR2 SFDVKD. CDR3 bases: TGTGCCGCCGCAGGGACCGTGAACACCGGGGAGCTGTTTTTT. Protein: CAAAGTVNTGELFF.

On this clonotype itself: The junction does not match germline at one end; this may be a read error. The chain recombines TRBV12-3 or TRBV12-4 with TRBJ1-3; D is perhaps TRBD1 (5 bases). The CDR3 spans 12 residues. The CDR3 reads CASSSSTWTKFF. CDR3 nucleotides: TGTGCCAGCAGTTCCTCGACCTGGACAAAATTTTTT.

Only one count was recorded for this clonotype. This chain joins TRBV12-3 or TRBV12-4 and TRBJ2-2; D possibly corresponds to TRBD1 (5 bases). V was pared by 4 bases and J by 0 bases, with 12 bases between. CDR3 length equals 16 residues. For the CDR3, the DNA is TGTGCCAGCAGTTGGGTGGGGCCCCCGAACACCGGGGAGCTGTTTTTT. Its protein product is CASSWVGPPNTGELFF.

The chain has TRBV5-6 and TRBJ2-3; 9 nucleotides agree with TRBD1. Germline assignment: CDR1 SGHDT and CDR2 YYEEEE. The V segment lost 2 bases and the J segment 6 bases; nucleotides outside the gene matches: 10. The CDR3 sequence is 16 residues long. CDR3 in amino acids: CASSFYRGRTHDTQYF. The CDR3 DNA is TGTGCCAGCAGCTTTTACAGGGGGCGTACACATGATACGCAGTATTTT.

Here the CDR3 reads CSSATTNEQFF. CDR3 coding DNA: TGCAGTAGTGCTACCACCAATGAGCAGTTCTTC. This rearrangement joins TRBV20-1 to TRBJ2-1, with D hard to call. V lost 8 bases and J 6 bases, leaving 11 bases between the germline ends. The CDR3 consists of 11 residues. Per the germline V gene, CDR1 is DFQATT and CDR2 is SNEGSKA (reference sequence).

CDR3 bases: TGCGCCAGCAGCTTACGAGGACAAGTTTTAAGCTCTGGGGCCAACGTCCTGACTTTC. Its protein product is CASSLRGQVLSSGANVLTF. The chain is built from TRBV5-1 and TRBJ2-6; TRBD1 might be the D (5 bases). The V gene's germline CDR1 is SGHRS and CDR2 YFSETQ. The CDR3 contains 19 residues. V dropped 2 bases and J dropped 0 bases, with 18 bases sitting between them.

This clonotype is medium-sized within its sample. The rearrangement joins TRBV6-5 to TRBJ2-2, with D perhaps assigned TRBD1 or TRBD2 (6 bases each). V lost 5 bases to trimming and J lost 5 bases, with 21 bases between them. There are 17 residues in the CDR3. The germline gives CDR1 MNHEY, CDR2 SVGAGI. CDR3 sequence: CASSGSGWGAKTGELFF. The DNA of the CDR3 is TGTGCCAGCAGTGGGAGTGGTTGGGGGGCCAAGACCGGGGAGCTGTTTTTT.

This clonotype was seen repeatedly, ten times or more. The chain carries TRBV10-3 and TRBJ2-3; the match to TRBD1 covers 8 bases. The CDR3 loop spans 15 amino acids. V lost 7 bases, J lost 4 bases, and 10 bases stayed unmatched. The germline CDR1 and CDR2 sequences are ENHRY and SYGVKD. CDR3 protein: CAITHGQGEADTQYF. The CDR3, as DNA: TGTGCCATCACCCACGGACAGGGAGAGGCAGATACGCAGTATTTT.

There are many counts of this clonotype. V and J are TRBV18 and TRBJ1-6; D is unclear. Germline V gene data show CDR1 as KGHSH and CDR2 as LQKENI. V lost 6 bases, J lost 9 bases, and 12 bases lay in between. The CDR3 totals 13 residues. The DNA of the CDR3 is TGTGCCAGCTCCTTAGCACAAACTTCACCCCTCCACTTT. This translates into CASSLAQTSPLHF.

This clonotype was detected ten times or more. This chain joins TRBV29-1 and TRBJ2-1; the D gene is possibly TRBD1 (6 bases). Trimming stripped 3 bases from V and 7 bases from J, with 7 bases between. The germline gives CDR1 SQVTM, CDR2 ANQGSEA. This CDR3 spans 11 amino acids. The CDR3 reads CSVERGNEQFF. In nucleotides, the CDR3 is TGCAGCGTTGAGAGGGGGAATGAGCAGTTCTTC.

This clonotype was seen ten or more times. The V gene is TRBV28, the J gene TRBJ1-4; TRBD1 is a possible D gene (5 bases). The V gene lost 4 bases and the J gene lost 8 bases, with 14 bases spanning the gap. This CDR3 is built from 14 residues. CDR1 MDHEN and CDR2 SYDVKM come from the germline V gene. CDR3 protein: CASSSPGSSEKLFF. CDR3 nucleotides: TGTGCCAGCAGTTCTCCAGGGAGTTCCGAAAAACTGTTTTTT. Based on the CDR3 plus reference TRBV28 and TRBJ1-4, the full variable domain is DVKVTQSSRYLVKRTGEKVFLECVQDMDHENMFWYRQDPGLGLRLIYFSYDVKMKEKGDIPEGYSVSREKKERFSLILESASTNQTSMYLCASSSPGSSEKLFFGSGTQLSVL.

By sample fraction, this clonotype is medium-sized. This rearrangement joins TRBV20-1 to TRBJ1-1; D is unresolved. CDR1 is DFQATT, CDR2 SNEGSKA, per germline (reference sequence). V was clipped by 1 base and J by 0 bases, with 3 bases between them. The length of the CDR3 is 12 residues. The CDR3 nucleotides are TGCAGTGCTAGAGGGGTGAACACTGAAGCTTTCTTT. Protein product: CSARGVNTEAFF.

Within the sample, this clonotype is large. This chain connects TRBV10-3 to TRBJ1-5, with D possibly being TRBD1 (6 bases). CDR3 length equals 16 residues. The V end was cut by 0 bases, the J end by 1 base, with 10 bases between. CDR1 and CDR2 from the germline V gene are ENHRY and SYGVKD. Written as DNA, the CDR3 is TGTGCCATCAGTGAGTCGGGGGCAGGGAGCAATCAGCCCCAGCATTTT. Encoded protein: CAISESGAGSNQPQHF.

This clonotype is categorized as medium-sized. The chain recombines TRBV9 with TRBJ2-5; 7 bases align to TRBD2. The CDR3 length is 15 residues. Germline trimming cut 0 bases from V and 5 bases from J; bases unmatched to any gene: 7. Germline V lookup: CDR1 SGDLS, CDR2 YYNGEE. The chain's CDR3 is CASSVEAGVWETQYF. For the CDR3, the DNA is TGTGCCAGCAGCGTAGAGGCGGGAGTATGGGAGACCCAGTACTTC.

A few counts support this clonotype. The chain is built from TRBV28 and TRBJ1-5; D is uncertain. Per germline, CDR1 MDHEN and CDR2 SYDVKM. The germline V and J ends were trimmed by 2 bases and 7 bases, with 12 bases remaining between them. This CDR3 is built from 14 residues. CDR3 residues: CASSLLVYEQPQHF. The CDR3 DNA follows: TGTGCCAGCAGTTTACTGGTCTATGAACAGCCCCAGCATTTT.

The chain carries TRBV7-8 and TRBJ2-2; D gene uncertain. V lost 2 bases and J 1 base, leaving 11 bases between the germline ends. CDR3 length: 16 amino acids. Germline lookup yields CDR1 SGHVS and CDR2 FQNEAQ. This CDR3 reads CASSLNNMMNTGELFF. As DNA, the CDR3 is TGTGCCAGCAGCTTAAACAATATGATGAACACCGGGGAGCTGTTTTTT.

There are many counts of this clonotype. The chain is built from TRBV20-1 and TRBJ2-5; D not resolved. Germline-derived CDR1 and CDR2 are DFQATT and SNEGSKA (reference sequence). V was trimmed by 5 bases and J by 3 bases, leaving 10 bases between them. This CDR3 is built from 12 residues. CDR3 sequence: CSAPTQKETQYF. The CDR3 DNA reads TGCAGTGCTCCAACGCAAAAAGAGACCCAGTACTTC.

The genes are TRBV27 and TRBJ2-1; D uncertain. Germline V gives CDR1 MNHEY, CDR2 SMNVEV (reference sequence). Trimming removed 3 bases at V and 9 bases at J, with 12 bases between. The length of the CDR3 is 13 residues. CDR3: CASSFNKRGEQFF. The DNA for the CDR3 is TGTGCCAGCAGTTTTAACAAGAGAGGTGAGCAGTTCTTC.

This clonotype ranks as medium-sized (0.01 to 0.1%). The J gene is TRBJ2-5, the V gene TRBV5-1, with 7 bases that match TRBD1. This CDR3 region has 14 residues. Trimming removed 0 bases from V and 5 bases from J; junction bases left unmatched: 4. Germline V gene lookup returns CDR1 SGHRS and CDR2 YFSETQ. The CDR3 coding sequence is TGCGCCAGCAGCTTGGGCACAGGGGTCGAGACCCAGTACTTC. Translation: CASSLGTGVETQYF.

This clonotype was observed many times. V is TRBV20-1 and J is TRBJ1-4; D is possibly TRBD1 (6 bases). This CDR3 contains 15 residues. CDR1 is DFQATT, CDR2 SNEGSKA, per germline (reference sequence). V dropped 7 bases and J dropped 4 bases, with 19 bases sitting between them. As DNA, the CDR3 is TGCAGTGTTCCATCATTAGGGGGACTTAATGAAAAACTGTTTTTT. Encoded protein: CSVPSLGGLNEKLFF.

This clonotype was counted many times. The V and J genes are TRBV24-1 and TRBJ2-4, with D possibly being TRBD1 (6 bases). Per germline, CDR1 KGHDR and CDR2 SFDVKD. V lost 0 bases and J lost 0, with 17 bases in between. This CDR3 spans 19 amino acids. CDR3 DNA: TGTGCCACCAGTGATTTGCTCCTGGACAGTCTAAGAGCCAAAAACATTCAGTACTTC. Its protein is CATSDLLLDSLRAKNIQYF.

This clonotype was picked up many times. This chain connects TRBV19 to TRBJ2-4; the D call may be TRBD1 or TRBD2 (6 bases each). The CDR3 totals 15 residues. CDR1 and CDR2 from the germline V gene are LNHDA and SQIVND (reference sequence). Deletions cut 4 bases from V and 2 bases from J, with 12 bases between. DNA for the CDR3: TGTGCCAGTAGTAACGGGGGCTGGTCCAAAAACATTCAGTACTTC. Protein sequence: CASSNGGWSKNIQYF.

In its sample, this clonotype was seen many times. This sequence joins TRBV5-1 and TRBJ1-5; D might be TRBD1 (5 bases). With 4 bases removed from V and 7 bases from J, the gap between germline ends came to 15 bases. Germline V lookup: CDR1 SGHRS, CDR2 YFSETQ. CDR3 length: 14 amino acids. DNA of the CDR3: TGCGCCAGCAGCGCCGGAGGTGGGGGACAGCCCCAGCATTTT. This translates into CASSAGGGGQPQHF.

This clonotype was seen at least ten times. DNA for the CDR3: TGTGCCAGCACCCTCACCGAAGCAGCTAACTATGGCTACACCTTC. Its translation: CASTLTEAANYGYTF. This rearrangement joins TRBV12-3 or TRBV12-4 to TRBJ1-2; D remains ambiguous. The CDR3 runs 15 residues. V lost 7 bases and J lost 0, with 15 bases in between.

This clonotype was seen ten or more times. The genes are TRBV18 and TRBJ2-7; D remains unclear. The CDR3 sequence is 14 residues long. Trimming pared 0 bases from V and 3 bases from J, leaving 9 bases between. Looked up from germline, CDR1 is KGHSH and CDR2 is LQKENI. CDR3 residues: CASSPPGGNYEQYF. CDR3 nucleotides: TGTGCCAGCTCACCACCGGGCGGCAACTACGAGCAGTACTTC. Looking up the rest from reference TRBV18 and TRBJ2-7 gives the full variable domain: NAGVMQNPRHLVRRRGQEARLRCSPMKGHSHVYWYRQLPEEGLKFMVYLQKENIIDESGMPKERFSAEFPKEGPSILRIQQVVRGDSAAYFCASSPPGGNYEQYFGPGTRLTVT.